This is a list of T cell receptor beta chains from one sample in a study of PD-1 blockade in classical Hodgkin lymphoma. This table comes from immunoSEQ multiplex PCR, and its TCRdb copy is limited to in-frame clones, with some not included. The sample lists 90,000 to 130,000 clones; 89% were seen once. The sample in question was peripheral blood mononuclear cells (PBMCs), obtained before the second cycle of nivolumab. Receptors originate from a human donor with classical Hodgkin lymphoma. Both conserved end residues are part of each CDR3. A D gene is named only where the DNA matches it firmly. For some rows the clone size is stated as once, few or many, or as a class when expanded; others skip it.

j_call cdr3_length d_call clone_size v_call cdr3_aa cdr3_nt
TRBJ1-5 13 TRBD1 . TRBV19 CASSDRAVQPQHF TGTGCCAGTAGCGACAGGGCCGTCCAGCCCCAGCATTTT
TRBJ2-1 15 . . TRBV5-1 CASSLASGAYNEQFF TGCGCCAGCAGCTTGGCCAGCGGAGCGTACAATGAGCAGTTCTTC
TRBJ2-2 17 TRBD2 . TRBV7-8 CASSLARLAVYTGELFF TGTGCCAGCAGCTTAGCTCGACTAGCGGTTTACACCGGGGAGCTGTTTTTT
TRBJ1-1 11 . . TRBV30 CAWSWDPEAFF TGTGCCTGGAGTTGGGACCCCGAAGCTTTCTTT
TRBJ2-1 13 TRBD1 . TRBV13 CASSSRGLNEQFF TGTGCCAGCAGCTCCAGGGGGCTGAATGAGCAGTTCTTC
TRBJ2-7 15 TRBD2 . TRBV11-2 CASSPRGVWSYEQYF TGTGCCAGCAGCCCACGGGGGGTGTGGTCCTACGAGCAGTACTTC
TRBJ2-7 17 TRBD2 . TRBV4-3 CASSQDLLRAGGYEQYF TGCGCCAGCAGCCAAGATCTTCTTCGAGCGGGAGGGTACGAGCAGTACTTC
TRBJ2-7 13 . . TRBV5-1 CASSLGGTREQYF TGCGCCAGCAGCTTGGGCGGGACTCGAGAGCAGTACTTC
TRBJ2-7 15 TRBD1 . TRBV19 CASSRPGQKLYEQYF TGTGCCAGTAGTAGACCGGGACAGAAACTCTACGAGCAGTACTTC
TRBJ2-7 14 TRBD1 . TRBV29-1 CNTPDRHISYEQYF TGCAACACACCGGACAGGCACATCTCCTACGAGCAGTACTTC
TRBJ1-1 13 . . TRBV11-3 CASSRQPNTEAFF TGTGCCAGCAGCCGACAGCCGAACACTGAAGCTTTCTTT
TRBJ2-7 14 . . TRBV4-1 CASSPSGSSYEQYF TGCGCCAGCAGCCCGTCAGGGAGCTCCTACGAGCAGTACTTC
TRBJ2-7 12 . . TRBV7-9 CASSLPAVRPYF TGTGCCAGCAGCTTACCGGCGGTCCGACCGTACTTC
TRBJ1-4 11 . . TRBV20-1 CSAPIWGWLFF TGCAGTGCCCCGATCTGGGGCTGGCTGTTTTTT
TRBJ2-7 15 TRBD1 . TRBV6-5 CASRTDRGLSYEQYF TGTGCCAGCAGGACGGACAGGGGACTTTCCTACGAGCAGTACTTC
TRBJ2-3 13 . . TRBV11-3 CASSQRWGDTQYF TGTGCCAGCAGTCAGCGGTGGGGGGATACGCAGTATTTT
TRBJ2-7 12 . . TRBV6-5 CASSESSYEQYF TGTGCCAGCAGTGAAAGCTCCTACGAGCAGTACTTC
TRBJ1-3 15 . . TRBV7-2 CASSSSTRSGNTIYF TGTGCCAGCAGCTCCTCGACTCGCTCTGGAAACACCATATATTTT
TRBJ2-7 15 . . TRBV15 CATSRERGRAYEQYF TGTGCCACCAGCAGAGAAAGGGGCAGAGCCTACGAGCAGTACTTC
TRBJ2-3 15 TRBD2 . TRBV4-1 CASGLLADKTDTQYF TGCGCCAGCGGCTTACTAGCGGATAAAACAGATACGCAGTATTTT
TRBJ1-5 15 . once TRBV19 CASSITKNSNQPQHF TGTGCCAGTAGTATAACTAAGAATAGCAATCAGCCCCAGCATTTT
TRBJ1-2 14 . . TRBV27 CASSLGAANYGYTF TGTGCCAGCAGTTTAGGGGCAGCCAACTATGGCTACACCTTC
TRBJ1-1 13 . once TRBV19 CASSRRGITEAFF TGTGCCAGTAGCCGCAGGGGCATTACTGAAGCTTTCTTT
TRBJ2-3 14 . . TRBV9 CASSVQVSTDTQYF TGTGCCAGCAGCGTTCAAGTGAGCACAGATACGCAGTATTTT
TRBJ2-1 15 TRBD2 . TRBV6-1 CASSATSGIDNEQFF TGTGCCAGCAGTGCGACTAGCGGGATCGACAATGAGCAGTTCTTC
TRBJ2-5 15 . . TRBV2 CASSSLIRGPETQYF TGTGCCAGCAGTTCCCTCATTAGAGGCCCGGAGACCCAGTACTTC
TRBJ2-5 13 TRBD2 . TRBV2 CASRTSGIVTQYF TGTGCCAGCAGGACTAGCGGGATTGTGACCCAGTACTTC
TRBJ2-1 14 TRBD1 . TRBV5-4 CASSADRQGGEQFF TGTGCCAGCAGCGCCGATCGACAGGGCGGTGAGCAGTTCTTC
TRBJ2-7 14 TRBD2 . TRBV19 CASTAGGSSYEQYF TGTGCCAGTACCGCGGGAGGCAGCTCCTACGAGCAGTACTTC
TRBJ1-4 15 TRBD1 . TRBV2 CASSVQGTAYEKLFF TGTGCCAGCAGTGTGCAGGGGACAGCTTACGAAAAACTGTTTTTT
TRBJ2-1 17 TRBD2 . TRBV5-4 CASSPNWREGSYNEQFF TGTGCCAGCAGCCCTAATTGGCGGGAGGGAAGCTACAATGAGCAGTTCTTC
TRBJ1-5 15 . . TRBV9 CASNPTGGMGQPQHF TGTGCCAGCAACCCGACCGGGGGCATGGGTCAGCCCCAGCATTTT
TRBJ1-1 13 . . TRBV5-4 CASSPGGPTEAFF TGTGCCAGCAGCCCCGGGGGCCCCACTGAAGCTTTCTTT
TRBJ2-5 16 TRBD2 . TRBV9 CASSVGLAGIQETQYF TGTGCCAGCAGCGTAGGACTAGCGGGGATCCAAGAGACCCAGTACTTC
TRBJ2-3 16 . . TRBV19 CASSIDLGGATDTQYF TGTGCCAGTAGTATAGATCTGGGGGGAGCGACAGATACGCAGTATTTT
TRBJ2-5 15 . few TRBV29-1 CSTYNGWIGQETQYF TGCAGCACCTACAACGGCTGGATCGGCCAAGAGACCCAGTACTTC
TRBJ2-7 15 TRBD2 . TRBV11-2 CASSLGSGGVDEQYF TGTGCCAGCAGCTTAGGATCGGGGGGGGTGGATGAGCAGTACTTC